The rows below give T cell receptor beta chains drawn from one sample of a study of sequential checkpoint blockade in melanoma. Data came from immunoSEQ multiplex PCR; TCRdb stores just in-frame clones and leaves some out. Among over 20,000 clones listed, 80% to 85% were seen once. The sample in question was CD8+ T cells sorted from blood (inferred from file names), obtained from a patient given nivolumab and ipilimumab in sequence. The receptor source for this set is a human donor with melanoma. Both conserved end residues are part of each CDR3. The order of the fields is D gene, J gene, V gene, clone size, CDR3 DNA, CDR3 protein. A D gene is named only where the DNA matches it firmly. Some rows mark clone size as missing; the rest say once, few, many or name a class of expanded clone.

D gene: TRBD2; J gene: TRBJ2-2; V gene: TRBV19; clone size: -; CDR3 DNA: TGTGCCAGTGGGGAACTAGCGGGAGGCCCCGGGGAGCTGTTTTTT; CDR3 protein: CASGELAGGPGELFF
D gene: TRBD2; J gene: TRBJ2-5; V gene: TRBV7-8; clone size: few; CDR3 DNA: TGTGCCAGCAGCTTAGAGCGGGGGGAGACCCAGTACTTC; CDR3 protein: CASSLERGETQYF
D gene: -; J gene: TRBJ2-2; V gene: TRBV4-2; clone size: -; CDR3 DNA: TGTGCCAGCAGCCCCTCTGGGGGGGCAGTCGGGGAGCTGTTTTTT; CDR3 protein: CASSPSGGAVGELFF
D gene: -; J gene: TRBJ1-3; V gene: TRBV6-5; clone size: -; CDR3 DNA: TGTGCCAGCAGTTTCGGTTTCTCTGGAAACACCATATATTTT; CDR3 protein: CASSFGFSGNTIYF
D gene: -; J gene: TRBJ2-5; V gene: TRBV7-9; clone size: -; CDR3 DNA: TGTGCCAGCAGCTTCTCGGAGACCCAGTACTTC; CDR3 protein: CASSFSETQYF
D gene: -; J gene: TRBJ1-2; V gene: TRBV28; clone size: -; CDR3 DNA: TGTGCCAGCAGTTTATATCGTCCTAACTATGGCTACACCTTC; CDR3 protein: CASSLYRPNYGYTF
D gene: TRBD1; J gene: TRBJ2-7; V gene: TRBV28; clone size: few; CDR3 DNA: TGTGCCAGCAGCCCGACAGGGGGTGAGTACGAGCAGTACTTC; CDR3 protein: CASSPTGGEYEQYF
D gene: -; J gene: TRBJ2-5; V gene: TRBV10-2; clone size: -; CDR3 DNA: TGCGCCAGCAGTGAGGGCCCCCAGGGACAAGAGACCCAGTACTTC; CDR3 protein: CASSEGPQGQETQYF
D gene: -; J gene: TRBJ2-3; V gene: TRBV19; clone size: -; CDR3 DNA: TGTGCCAGTAGTATTAGCGCGTTTTGGGATACGCAGTATTTT; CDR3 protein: CASSISAFWDTQYF
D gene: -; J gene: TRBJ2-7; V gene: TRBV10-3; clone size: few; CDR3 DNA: TGTGCCATCACCGCGTCCTACGAGCAGTACTTC; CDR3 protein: CAITASYEQYF
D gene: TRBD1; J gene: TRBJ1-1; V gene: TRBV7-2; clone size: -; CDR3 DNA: TGTGCCAGCAGCCTGGGACAGGGGGCGCGGACTGAAGCTTTCTTT; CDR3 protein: CASSLGQGARTEAFF
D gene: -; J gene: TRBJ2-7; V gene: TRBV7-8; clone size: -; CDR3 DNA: TGTGCCAGCAGCATCCAGCTGGGCGAGCGGATACCATACGAGCAGTACTTC; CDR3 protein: CASSIQLGERIPYEQYF
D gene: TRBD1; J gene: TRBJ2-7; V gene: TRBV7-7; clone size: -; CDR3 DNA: TGTGCCAGCAGCCTAGGGACAGGGGAAGGTTACGAGCAGTACTTC; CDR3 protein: CASSLGTGEGYEQYF
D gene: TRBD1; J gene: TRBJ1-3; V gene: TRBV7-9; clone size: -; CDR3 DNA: TGTGCCAGCAGCGACCGGGACAGGTCGTACACCATATATTTT; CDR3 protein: CASSDRDRSYTIYF
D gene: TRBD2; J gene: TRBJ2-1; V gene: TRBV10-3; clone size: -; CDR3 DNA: TGTGCCATCAGGGCCCCCGGGCAGCGGGAGGCATCCTACAATGAGCAGTTCTTC; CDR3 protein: CAIRAPGQREASYNEQFF
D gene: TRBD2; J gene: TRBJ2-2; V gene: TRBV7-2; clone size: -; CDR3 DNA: TGTGCCAGCAGCTCTAGCGGGGGGGTTGCCGGGGAGCTGTTTTTT; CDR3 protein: CASSSSGGVAGELFF
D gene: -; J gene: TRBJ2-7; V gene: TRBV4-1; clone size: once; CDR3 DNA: TGCGCCAGCAGCCAGAGCTACCTCTCCTACGAGCAGTACTTC; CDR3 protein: CASSQSYLSYEQYF